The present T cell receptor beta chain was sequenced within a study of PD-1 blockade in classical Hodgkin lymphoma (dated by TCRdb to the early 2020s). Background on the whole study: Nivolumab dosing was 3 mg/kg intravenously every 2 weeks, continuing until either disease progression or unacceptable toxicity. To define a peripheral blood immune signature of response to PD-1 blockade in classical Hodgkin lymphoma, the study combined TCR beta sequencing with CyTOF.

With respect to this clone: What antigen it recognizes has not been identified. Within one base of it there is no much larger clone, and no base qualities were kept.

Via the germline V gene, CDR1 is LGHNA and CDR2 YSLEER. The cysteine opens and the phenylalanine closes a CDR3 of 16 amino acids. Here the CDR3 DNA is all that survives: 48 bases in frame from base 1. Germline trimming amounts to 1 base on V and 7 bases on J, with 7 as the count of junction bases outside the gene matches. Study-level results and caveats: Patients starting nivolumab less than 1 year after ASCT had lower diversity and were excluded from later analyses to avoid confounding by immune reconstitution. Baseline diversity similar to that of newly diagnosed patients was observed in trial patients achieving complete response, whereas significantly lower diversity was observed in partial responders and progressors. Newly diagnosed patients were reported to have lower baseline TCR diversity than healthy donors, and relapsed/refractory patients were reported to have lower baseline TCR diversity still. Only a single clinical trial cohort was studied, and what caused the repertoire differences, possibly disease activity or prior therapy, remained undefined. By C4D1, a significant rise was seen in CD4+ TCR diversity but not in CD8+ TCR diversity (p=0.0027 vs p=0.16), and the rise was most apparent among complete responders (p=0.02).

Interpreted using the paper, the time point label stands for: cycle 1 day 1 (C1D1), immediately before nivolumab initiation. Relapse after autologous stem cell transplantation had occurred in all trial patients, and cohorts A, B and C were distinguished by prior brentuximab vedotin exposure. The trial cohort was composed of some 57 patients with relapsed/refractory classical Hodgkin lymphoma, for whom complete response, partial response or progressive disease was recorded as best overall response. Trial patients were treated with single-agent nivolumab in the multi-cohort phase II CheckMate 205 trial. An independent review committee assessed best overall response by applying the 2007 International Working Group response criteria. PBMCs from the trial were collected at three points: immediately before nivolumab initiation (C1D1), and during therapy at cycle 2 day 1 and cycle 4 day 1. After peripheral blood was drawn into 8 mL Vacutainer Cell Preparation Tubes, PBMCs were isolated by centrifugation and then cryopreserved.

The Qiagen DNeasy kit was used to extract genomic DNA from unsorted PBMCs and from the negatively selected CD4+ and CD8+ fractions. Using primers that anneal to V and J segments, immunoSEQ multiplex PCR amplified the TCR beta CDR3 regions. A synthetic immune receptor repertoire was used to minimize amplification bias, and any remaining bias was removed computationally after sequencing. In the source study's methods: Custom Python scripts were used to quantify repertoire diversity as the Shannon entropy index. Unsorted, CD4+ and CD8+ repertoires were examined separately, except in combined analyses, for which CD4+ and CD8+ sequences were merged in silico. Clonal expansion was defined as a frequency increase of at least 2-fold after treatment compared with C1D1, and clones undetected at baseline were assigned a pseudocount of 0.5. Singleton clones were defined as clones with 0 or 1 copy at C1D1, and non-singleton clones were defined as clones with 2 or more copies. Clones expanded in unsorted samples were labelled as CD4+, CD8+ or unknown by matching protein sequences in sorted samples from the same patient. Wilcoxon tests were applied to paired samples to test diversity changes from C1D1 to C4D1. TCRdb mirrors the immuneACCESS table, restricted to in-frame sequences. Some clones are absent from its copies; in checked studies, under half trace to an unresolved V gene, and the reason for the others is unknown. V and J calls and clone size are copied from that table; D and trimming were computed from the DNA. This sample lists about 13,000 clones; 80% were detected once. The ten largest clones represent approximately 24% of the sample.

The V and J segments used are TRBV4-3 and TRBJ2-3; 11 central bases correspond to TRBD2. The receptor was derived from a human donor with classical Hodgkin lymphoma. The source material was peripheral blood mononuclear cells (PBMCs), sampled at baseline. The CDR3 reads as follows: CASSQVSGGAGNTQYF. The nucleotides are TGCGCCAGCAGCCAAGTTAGCGGGGGGGCGGGAAATACGCAGTATTTT.